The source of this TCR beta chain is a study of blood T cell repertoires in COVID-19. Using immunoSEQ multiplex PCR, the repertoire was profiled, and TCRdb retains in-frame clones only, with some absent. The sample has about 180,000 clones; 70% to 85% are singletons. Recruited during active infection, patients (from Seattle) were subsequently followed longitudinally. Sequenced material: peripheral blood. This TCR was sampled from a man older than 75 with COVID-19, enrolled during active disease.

CDR3 DNA: TGTGCCAGCAGCCGCAGGGCCGGCAATTCACCCCTCCACTTT. Its translation: CASSRRAGNSPLHF. J is TRBJ1-6 and V is TRBV11-1, with TRBD1 as a possible D gene (5 bases). From germline, CDR1 is SGHAT and CDR2 FQDESV (reference sequence). The V end lost 5 bases, the J end lost 7 bases, and 12 bases lay between the germline ends. This CDR3 has 14 amino acids.